Sequencing of this TCR beta chain was carried out in a study of T-cell memory formation after mild COVID-19. Across the study: TCR clusters were mostly confined to one donor each. Study-wide results and caveats: CD4+ bias marked clones expanding day 15 to 37, unlike balanced contracting clones. Most CD4+ clones that shrank were in CM and EM, while CD8+ ones turned up in EMRA.

TCRdb re-derived calls from the 5' RACE reads in MiXCR, one entry per CDR3 protein. The sample records roughly 550,000 distinct CDR3 sequences, roughly 22% being singletons. Worth noting for this clonotype: The antigen remains undetermined.

Germline loops: CDR1 SGHNT, CDR2 YENEEA. The CDR3 is 12 residues long. V lost 5 bases to trimming and J lost 3 bases, with 8 bases between them. The chain combines TRBV11-3 with TRBJ2-7; D ambiguous. Sequences were obtained from PBMCs or a T cell subset sorted from them (not recorded which). The TCR originated in an adult woman who had mild COVID-19 (a few samples of this study predate the infection). Cell type and time point are not known. The CDR3 loop is CASSQHGYEQYF. The DNA of the CDR3 is TGTGCCAGCAGCCAACACGGCTACGAGCAGTACTTC. Filled out from reference TRBV11-3 and TRBJ2-7, the complete variable domain reads EAGVVQSPRYKIIEKKQPVAFWCNPISGHNTLYWYLQNLGQGPELLIRYENEEAVDDSQLPKDRFSAERLKGVDSTLKIQPAELGDSAVYLCASSQHGYEQYFGPGTRLTVT.